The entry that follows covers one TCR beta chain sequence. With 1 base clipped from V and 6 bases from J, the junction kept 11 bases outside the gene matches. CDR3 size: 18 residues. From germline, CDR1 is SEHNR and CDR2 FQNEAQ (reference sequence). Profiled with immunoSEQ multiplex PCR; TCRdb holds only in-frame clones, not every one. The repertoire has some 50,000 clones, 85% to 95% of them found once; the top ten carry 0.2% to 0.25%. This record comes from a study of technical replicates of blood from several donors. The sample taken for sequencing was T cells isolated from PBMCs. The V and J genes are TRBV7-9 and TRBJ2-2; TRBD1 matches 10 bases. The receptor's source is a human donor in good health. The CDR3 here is CASSLGPGQGLRSGELFF. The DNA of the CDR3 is TGTGCCAGCAGCTTAGGACCGGGACAGGGGCTACGATCCGGGGAGCTGTTTTTT.